This T cell receptor (beta chain) was found in a study of shared T cell receptors in the human thymus. Profiled with immunoSEQ multiplex PCR; TCRdb holds only in-frame clones, not every one. There are around 730,000 clones in the sample; approximately 83% occur only once, and 0.0095% to 0.013% lies in the top ten. V lost 7 bases and J 3 bases, leaving 16 bases between the germline ends. Germline values: CDR1 SGHVT, CDR2 SQSDAQ. The CDR3 spans 14 residues. The sample also formed part of further work on human thymus T cells. That paper states: Thymic samples were excised during corrective heart operations. Across thymic and blood repertoires, the usage of V and J genes appeared to be biased. Unrelated people showed highly overlapping thymic repertoires, related research reported.

This TCR was sampled from a girl under three years old with a congenital heart defect. V gene TRBV7-4 combines with J gene TRBJ2-7; possible D gene TRBD1, 6 bases. The material sequenced was thymocytes. The CDR3 is CASTIVGHDYEQYF. The CDR3 DNA reads TGTGCCAGCACCATAGTGGGACATGACTACGAGCAGTACTTC. Drawing the rest from reference TRBV7-4 and TRBJ2-7, the complete variable domain is GAGVSQSPRYKVAKRGRDVALRCDSISGHVTLYWYRQTLGQGSEVLTYSQSDAQRDKSGRPSGRFSAERPERSVSTLKIQRTEQGDSAVYLCASTIVGHDYEQYFGPGTRLTVT.